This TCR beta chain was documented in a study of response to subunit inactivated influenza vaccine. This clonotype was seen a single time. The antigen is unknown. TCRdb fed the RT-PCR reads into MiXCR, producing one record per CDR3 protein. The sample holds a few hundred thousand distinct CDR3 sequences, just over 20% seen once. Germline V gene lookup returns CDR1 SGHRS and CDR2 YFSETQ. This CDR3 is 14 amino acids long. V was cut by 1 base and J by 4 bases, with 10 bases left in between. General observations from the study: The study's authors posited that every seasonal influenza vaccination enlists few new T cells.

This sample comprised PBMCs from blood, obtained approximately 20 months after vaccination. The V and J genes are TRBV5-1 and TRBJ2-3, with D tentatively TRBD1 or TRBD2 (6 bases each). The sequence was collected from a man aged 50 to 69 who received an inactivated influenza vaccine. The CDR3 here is CASSLFGGADTQYF. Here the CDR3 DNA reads TGCGCCAGCAGCTTGTTCGGGGGCGCAGATACGCAGTATTTT. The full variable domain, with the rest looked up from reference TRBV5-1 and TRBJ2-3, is KAGVTQTPRYLIKTRGQQVTLSCSPISGHRSVSWYQQTPGQGLQFLFEYFSETQRNKGNFPGRFSGRQFSNSRSEMNVSTLELGDSALYLCASSLFGGADTQYFGPGTRLTVL.